These 21 T cell receptor beta chains share one sample of origin, sequenced in a study of vaccination and CD4 T cells after COVID-19. Cultured CD4+ T cells had their DNA profiled by the Oncomine TCR Beta short-read assay. TCRdb re-called the PCR reads through MiXCR, storing one row per CDR3 protein. The sample lists roughly 4,000 distinct CDR3 sequences; 45% were seen once. Their antigens remain unidentified. Described treatment: approximately nine-day PBMC culture with coronavirus spike peptide pools or control peptides (ViraFEST assay). Specimen: CD4+ T cells from blood, cultured in vitro. The receptors originated from a human donor who had recovered from COVID-19.

V and J are TRBV23-1 and TRBJ2-3; 7 bases are a match to TRBD1. TRBV23-1 is placed among ORFs of uncertain function. V was pared by 3 bases and J by 2 bases, with 8 bases of the junction left unmatched. The CDR3 length is 16 residues. This CDR3 reads CASSHPGQWDTDTQYF. DNA for the CDR3: TGCGCCAGCAGTCACCCGGGACAGTGGGACACAGATACGCAGTATTTT.

Only a few counts were recorded for this clonotype. The gene calls are TRBV6-1 and TRBJ1-1, with 9 bases that match TRBD1. The V gene's germline CDR1 is MNHNS and CDR2 SASEGT. The CDR3 consists of 15 residues. Unmatched junction bases numbered 10, after V lost 7 bases and J lost 4 bases. DNA for the CDR3: TGTGCCAGCACTACAGGGGGCGCAAGGGTCACTGAAGCTTTCTTT. As protein: CASTTGGARVTEAFF.

This clonotype occurred once. This rearrangement joins TRBV5-4 to TRBJ2-3, with TRBD1 identical over 7 bases. V was pared by 1 base and J by 5 bases, with 1 base of the junction left unmatched. CDR1 is SGHNT and CDR2 is YYREEE in the germline V gene (reference sequence). This CDR3 contains 13 residues. DNA of the CDR3: TGTGCCAGCAGCTTGAGGGACAGAGATACGCAGTATTTT. This sequence encodes CASSLRDRDTQYF. The entire variable domain, with the rest obtained from reference TRBV5-4 and TRBJ2-3, is as follows: ETGVTQSPTHLIKTRGQQVTLRCSSQSGHNTVSWYQQALGQGPQFIFQYYREEENGRGNFPPRFSGLQFPNYSSELNVNALELDDSALYLCASSLRDRDTQYFGPGTRLTVL.

The chain joins TRBV6-1 to TRBJ1-1, with a tentative D call TRBD1 (5 bases). This CDR3 is 13 amino acids long. The V and J ends lost 6 bases and 7 bases respectively, with 15 bases between them. Germline-derived CDR1 and CDR2 are MNHNS and SASEGT. CDR3 loop: CASRPSGELEAFF. The CDR3 nucleotides are TGTGCCAGCAGACCCTCGGGGGAGCTTGAAGCTTTCTTT.

The V call is TRBV6-5, the J call TRBJ2-1; 7 bases map to TRBD1. The length of the CDR3 is 15 residues. V lost 2 bases, J lost 8 bases, and 9 bases stayed unmatched. CDR1 and CDR2 (germline): MNHEY, SVGAGI. The CDR3 sequence: CASSYPSTGRDEQFF. CDR3 nucleotides: TGTGCCAGCAGTTACCCATCGACAGGGCGGGATGAGCAGTTCTTC.

This clonotype was picked up a small number of times. This chain uses TRBV20-1 with TRBJ2-7, with 9 bases identical to TRBD1. CDR3 length: 13 amino acids. Germline V gene lookup returns CDR1 DFQATT and CDR2 SNEGSKA (reference sequence). V shed 6 bases, J shed 2 bases, and the junction held 5 bases outside the gene matches. In DNA, the CDR3 is TGCAGTGCCGAGGGGGACAGGGCCTACGAGCAGTACTTC. Amino acid sequence: CSAEGDRAYEQYF.

This clonotype was counted a few times. The chain couples TRBV7-3 to TRBJ1-1; D is unclear. The CDR3 runs 12 residues. Germline values: CDR1 SGHTA, CDR2 FQGTGA. V gave up 5 bases and J gave up 7 bases, with 11 bases separating them. This chain's CDR3 is CASSLDGLEAFF. CDR3 DNA: TGTGCCAGCAGCCTGGACGGCCTTGAAGCTTTCTTT.

V gene TRBV6-1 combines with J gene TRBJ2-7, with 11 bases fitting TRBD1. J was trimmed by 1 base and V by 10 bases; bases with no gene match: 6. Looked up from germline, CDR1 is MNHNS and CDR2 is SASEGT. The CDR3 contains 14 residues. The CDR3 region is CATADRGLSYEQYF. CDR3 DNA: TGTGCCACTGCGGACAGGGGGCTTTCCTACGAGCAGTACTTC.

This clonotype was observed a handful of times. The rearrangement links TRBV27 to TRBJ1-4; TRBD1 is a possible D gene (5 bases). V shed 2 bases and J shed 6 bases, with 10 bases lying between them. This CDR3 is built from 14 residues. Germline V lookup: CDR1 MNHEY, CDR2 SMNVEV (reference sequence). The CDR3 coding sequence is TGTGCCAGCAGTTTAGACAGATACTATGAAAAACTGTTTTTT. It codes for CASSLDRYYEKLFF.

CDR3: CSAPRGAEYEQYF. The CDR3 DNA sequence: TGCAGTGCCCCAAGGGGGGCAGAATACGAGCAGTACTTC. The chain has TRBV20-1 and TRBJ2-7; D tentatively fits TRBD1 or TRBD2 (6 bases each). The CDR3 is made up of 13 amino acids. Germline lookup yields CDR1 DFQATT and CDR2 SNEGSKA (reference sequence). V lost 6 bases and J lost 4, with 16 bases in between.

This clonotype has only a few counts. The DNA for the CDR3 is TGTGCCATCAGTGAGCTGCAGGCACCGCTAGTTGAAGCTTTCTTT. Protein: CAISELQAPLVEAFF. The chain carries TRBV10-3 and TRBJ1-1; D is unclear. This CDR3 contains 15 residues. Trimming cost V 2 bases and J 7 bases, with 17 bases left between them. Germline V gene lookup returns CDR1 ENHRY and CDR2 SYGVKD.

Only a few counts were recorded for this clonotype. J is TRBJ1-4 and V is TRBV15, with D possibly being TRBD1 (5 bases). Germline assignment: CDR1 LNHNV and CDR2 YYDKDF (reference sequence). Trimming removed 4 bases from V and 5 bases from J, with 11 bases in between. The CDR3 has 14 residues. The CDR3 DNA reads as TGTGCCACCAGCAACAGGAGGCAGAATGAAAAACTGTTTTTT. Translating it yields CATSNRRQNEKLFF.

The chain couples TRBV5-4 to TRBJ2-7; 7 positions agree with TRBD1. The CDR3 spans 15 residues. The V segment lost 1 base and the J segment 2 bases; nucleotides outside the gene matches: 6. Germline assignment: CDR1 SGHNT and CDR2 YYREEE (reference sequence). CDR3 DNA sequence: TGTGCCAGCAGCTTGCGGTACAGGGGTCCCTACGAGCAGTACTTC. Protein product: CASSLRYRGPYEQYF. The full variable domain, rest sourced from reference TRBV5-4 and TRBJ2-7, is ETGVTQSPTHLIKTRGQQVTLRCSSQSGHNTVSWYQQALGQGPQFIFQYYREEENGRGNFPPRFSGLQFPNYSSELNVNALELDDSALYLCASSLRYRGPYEQYFGPGTRLTVT.

The chain employs TRBV28 and TRBJ1-2; D gene ambiguous. Between the trimmed V and J ends, which lost 4 bases and 0 bases, there was a span of 3 bases. Germline values: CDR1 MDHEN, CDR2 SYDVKM. The CDR3 consists of 12 residues. CDR3 amino acids: CASSSTNYGYTF. Here the CDR3 DNA reads TGTGCCAGCAGTTCTACTAACTATGGCTACACCTTC.

In nucleotides, the CDR3 is TGTGCCACCAGCAGGTCCAGTCAAGAGACCCAGTACTTC. Encoded protein: CATSRSSQETQYF. The genes are TRBV15 and TRBJ2-5; D is uncertain. Deletions cut 3 bases from V and 2 bases from J, with 7 bases between. Germline V gene lookup returns CDR1 LNHNV and CDR2 YYDKDF (reference sequence). This CDR3 contains 13 residues.

The V and J genes are TRBV7-2 and TRBJ2-5, with D perhaps TRBD2 (6 bases). The CDR3 has 14 amino acids. The V gene's germline CDR1 is SGHTA and CDR2 FQGNSA. Deletions cut 5 bases from V and 5 bases from J, with 15 bases between. The CDR3 sequence: CASSPPGVRETQYF. The DNA of the CDR3 is TGTGCCAGCAGCCCCCCGGGGGTCAGGGAGACCCAGTACTTC.

The chain is built from TRBV9 and TRBJ2-3; TRBD1 matches 8 bases. V shed 3 bases and J 2 bases; nucleotides not matched to a gene: 8. Germline CDR1 is SGDLS and CDR2 is YYNGEE. The CDR3 totals 16 residues. The CDR3: CASSARDRTSTDTQYF. The CDR3 nucleotides read TGTGCCAGCAGCGCCCGGGACAGGACTTCCACAGATACGCAGTATTTT. Combining the CDR3 with reference TRBV9 and TRBJ2-3 gives the whole variable domain DSGVTQTPKHLITATGQRVTLRCSPRSGDLSVYWYQQSLDQGLQFLIQYYNGEERAKGNILERFSAQQFPDLHSELNLSSLELGDSALYFCASSARDRTSTDTQYFGPGTRLTVL.

This clonotype has a handful of counts. The chain combines TRBV27 with TRBJ1-2; no reliable D call. Germline V gene data show CDR1 as MNHEY and CDR2 as SMNVEV (reference sequence). V gave up 4 bases and J gave up 5 bases, with 11 bases separating them. The CDR3 contains 13 residues. CDR3 in amino acids: CASSYRLGYGYTF. The DNA of the CDR3 is TGTGCCAGCAGTTATCGACTGGGGTATGGCTACACCTTC.

The chain uses TRBV6-1 and TRBJ2-7; 9 positions agree with TRBD2. Trimming at V came to 7 bases and at J to 2 bases, leaving 12 bases not matched to a gene. Looked up from germline, CDR1 is MNHNS and CDR2 is SASEGT. This CDR3 is built from 16 residues. In DNA, the CDR3 is TGTGCCAGCACCCTTTCCAGCGGGAGGTACCCCTACGAGCAGTACTTC. Residues: CASTLSSGRYPYEQYF.

This clonotype was observed a few times. This chain joins TRBV6-1 and TRBJ2-4, with 11 bases matching TRBD2. Germline CDR1 is MNHNS and CDR2 is SASEGT. Losses at the gene ends were 2 bases for V and 1 base for J; bases not matched to a gene: 13. This CDR3 is 20 amino acids long. The CDR3 region is CASSESIAGGVDVAKNIQYF. The CDR3 bases are TGTGCCAGCAGTGAATCCATAGCGGGGGGGGTCGATGTGGCCAAAAACATTCAGTACTTC.

This chain joins TRBV29-1 and TRBJ1-4, with no clear D. The V end lost 4 bases, the J end lost 8 bases, and 11 bases lay between the germline ends. Germline V gene data show CDR1 as SQVTM and CDR2 as ANQGSEA. The CDR3 runs to 12 residues. The chain's CDR3 is CSVGPNSEKLFF. CDR3 DNA sequence: TGCAGCGTTGGGCCAAATAGCGAAAAACTGTTTTTT.